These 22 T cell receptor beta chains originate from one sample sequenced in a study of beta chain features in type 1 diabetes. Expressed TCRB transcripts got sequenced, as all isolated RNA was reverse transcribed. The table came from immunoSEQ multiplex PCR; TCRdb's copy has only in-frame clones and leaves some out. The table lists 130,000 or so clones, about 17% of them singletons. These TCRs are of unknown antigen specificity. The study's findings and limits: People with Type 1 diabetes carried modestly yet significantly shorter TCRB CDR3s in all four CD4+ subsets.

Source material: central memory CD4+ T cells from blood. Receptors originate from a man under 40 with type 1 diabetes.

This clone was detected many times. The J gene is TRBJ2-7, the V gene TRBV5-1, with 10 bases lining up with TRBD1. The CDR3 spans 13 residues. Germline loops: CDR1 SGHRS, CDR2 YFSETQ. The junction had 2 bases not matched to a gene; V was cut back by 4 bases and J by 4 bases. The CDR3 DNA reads TGCGCCAGCAGCGGGGGACAGGGGTACGAGCAGTACTTC. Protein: CASSGGQGYEQYF.

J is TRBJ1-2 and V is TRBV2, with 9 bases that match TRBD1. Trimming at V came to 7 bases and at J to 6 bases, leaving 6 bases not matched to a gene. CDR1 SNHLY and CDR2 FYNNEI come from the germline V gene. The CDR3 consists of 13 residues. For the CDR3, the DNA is TGTGCCAGCACGCCGGGACAGGGAAATGGCTACACCTTC. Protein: CASTPGQGNGYTF.

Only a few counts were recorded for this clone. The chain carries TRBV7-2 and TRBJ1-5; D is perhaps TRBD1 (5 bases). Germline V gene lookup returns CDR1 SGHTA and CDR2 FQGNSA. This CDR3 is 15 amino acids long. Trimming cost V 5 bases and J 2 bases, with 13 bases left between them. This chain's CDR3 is CASSPQGTGNQPQHF. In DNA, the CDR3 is TGTGCCAGCAGCCCCCAAGGGACGGGCAATCAGCCCCAGCATTTT.

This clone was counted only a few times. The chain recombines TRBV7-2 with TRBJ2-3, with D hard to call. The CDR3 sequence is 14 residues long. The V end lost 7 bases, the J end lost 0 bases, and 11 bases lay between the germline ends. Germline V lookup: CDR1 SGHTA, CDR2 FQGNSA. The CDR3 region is CASMFMSSTDTQYF. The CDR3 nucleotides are TGTGCCAGCATGTTTATGAGCAGCACAGATACGCAGTATTTT.

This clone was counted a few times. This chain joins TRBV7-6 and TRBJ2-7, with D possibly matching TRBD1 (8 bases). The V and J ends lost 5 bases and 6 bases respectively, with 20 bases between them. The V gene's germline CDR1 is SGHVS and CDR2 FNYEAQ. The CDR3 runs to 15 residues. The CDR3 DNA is TGTGCCAGCAGCCAAGGACAGGGAGGGCTCGGCGAGCAGTACTTC. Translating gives CASSQGQGGLGEQYF.

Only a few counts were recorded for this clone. CDR3 in DNA: TGTGCCAGCAGCGTAGCAAATAGCGGCTACAATGAGCAGTTCTTC. Protein sequence: CASSVANSGYNEQFF. This chain uses TRBV9 with TRBJ2-1, with D possibly TRBD2 on 6 matching bases. Trimming took off 0 bases at V and 3 bases at J, with 10 bases between the two ends. Per germline, CDR1 SGDLS and CDR2 YYNGEE. The CDR3 sequence is 15 residues long.

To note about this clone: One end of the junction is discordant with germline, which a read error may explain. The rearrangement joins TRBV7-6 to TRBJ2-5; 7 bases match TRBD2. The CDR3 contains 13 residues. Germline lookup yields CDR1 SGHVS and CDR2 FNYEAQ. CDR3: CASSLAVQETQYF. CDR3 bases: TGTGCCAGCAGCCTAGCGGTCCAAGAGACCCAGTACTTC.

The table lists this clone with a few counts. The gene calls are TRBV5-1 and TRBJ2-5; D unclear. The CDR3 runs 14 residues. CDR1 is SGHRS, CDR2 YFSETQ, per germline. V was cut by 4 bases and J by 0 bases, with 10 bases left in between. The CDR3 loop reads CASSPDGHQETQYF. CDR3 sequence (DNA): TGCGCCAGCAGCCCAGACGGGCACCAAGAGACCCAGTACTTC.

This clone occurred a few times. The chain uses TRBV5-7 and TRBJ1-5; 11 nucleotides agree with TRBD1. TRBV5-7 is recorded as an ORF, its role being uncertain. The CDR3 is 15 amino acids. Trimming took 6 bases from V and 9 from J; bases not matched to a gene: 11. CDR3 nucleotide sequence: TGTGCCAGCACCGAGGACAGGGGGCTGCTGAGGCCCCAGCATTTT. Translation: CASTEDRGLLRPQHF.

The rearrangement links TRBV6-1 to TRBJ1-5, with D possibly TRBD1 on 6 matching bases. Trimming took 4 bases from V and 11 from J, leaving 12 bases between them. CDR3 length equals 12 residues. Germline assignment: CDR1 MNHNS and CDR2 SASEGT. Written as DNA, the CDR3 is TGTGCCAGCAGTGTCACAGGGAGGGCCCAGCATTTT. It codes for CASSVTGRAQHF.

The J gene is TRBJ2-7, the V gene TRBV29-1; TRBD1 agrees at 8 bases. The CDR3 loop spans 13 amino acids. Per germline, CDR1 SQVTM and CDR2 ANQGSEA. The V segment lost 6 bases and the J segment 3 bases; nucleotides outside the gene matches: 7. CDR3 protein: CSVRGQGDYEQYF. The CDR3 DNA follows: TGCAGCGTCCGCGGACAGGGAGACTACGAGCAGTACTTC.

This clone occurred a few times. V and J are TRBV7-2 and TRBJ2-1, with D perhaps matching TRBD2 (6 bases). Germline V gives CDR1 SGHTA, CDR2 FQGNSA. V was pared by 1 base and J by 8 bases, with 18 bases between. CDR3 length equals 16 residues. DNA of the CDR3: TGTGCCAGCAGCTTAGGCGGGACTCCGCCGTGGGATGAGCAGTTCTTC. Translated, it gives CASSLGGTPPWDEQFF. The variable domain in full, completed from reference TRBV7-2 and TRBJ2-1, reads GAGVSQSPSNKVTEKGKDVELRCDPISGHTALYWYRQSLGQGLEFLIYFQGNSAPDKSGLPSDRFSAERTGGSVSTLTIQRTQQEDSAVYLCASSLGGTPPWDEQFFGPGTRLTVL.

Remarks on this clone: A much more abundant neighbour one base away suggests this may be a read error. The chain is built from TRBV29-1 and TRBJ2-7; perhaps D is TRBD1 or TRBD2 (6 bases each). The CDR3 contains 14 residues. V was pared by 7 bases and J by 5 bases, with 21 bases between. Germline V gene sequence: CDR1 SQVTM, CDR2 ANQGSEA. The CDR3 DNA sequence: TGCAGCGGCCCTGGTGAGGGGGGCAGGAACGAGCAGTACTTC. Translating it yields CSGPGEGGRNEQYF.

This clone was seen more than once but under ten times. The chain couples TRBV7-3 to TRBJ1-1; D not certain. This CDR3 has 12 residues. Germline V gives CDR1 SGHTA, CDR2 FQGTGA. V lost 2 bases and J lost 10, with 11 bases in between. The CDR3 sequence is CASSLDGVSAFF. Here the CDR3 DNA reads TGTGCCAGCAGCTTAGACGGAGTGTCAGCTTTCTTT. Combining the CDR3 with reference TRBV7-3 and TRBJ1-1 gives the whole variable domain GAGVSQTPSNKVTEKGKYVELRCDPISGHTALYWYRQSLGQGPEFLIYFQGTGAADDSGLPNDRFFAVRPEGSVSTLKIQRTERGDSAVYLCASSLDGVSAFFGQGTRLTVV.

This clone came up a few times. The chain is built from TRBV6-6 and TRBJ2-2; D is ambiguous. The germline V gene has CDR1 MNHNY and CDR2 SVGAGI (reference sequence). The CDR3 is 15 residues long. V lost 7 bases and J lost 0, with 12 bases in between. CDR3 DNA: TGTGCCAGCACCTATGGCAGCTCGAACACCGGGGAGCTGTTTTTT. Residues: CASTYGSSNTGELFF.

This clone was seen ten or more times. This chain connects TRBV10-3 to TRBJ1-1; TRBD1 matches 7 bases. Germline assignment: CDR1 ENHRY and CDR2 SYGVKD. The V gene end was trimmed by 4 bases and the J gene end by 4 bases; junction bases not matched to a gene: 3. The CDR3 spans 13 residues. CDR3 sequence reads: CAISVSGGTEAFF. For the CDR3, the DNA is TGTGCCATCAGTGTTTCAGGGGGCACTGAAGCTTTCTTT.

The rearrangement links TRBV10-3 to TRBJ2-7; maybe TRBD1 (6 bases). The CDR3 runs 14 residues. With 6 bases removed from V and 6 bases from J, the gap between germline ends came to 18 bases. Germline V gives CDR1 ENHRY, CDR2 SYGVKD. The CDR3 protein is CAIRGTGFSGEQYF. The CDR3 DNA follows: TGTGCCATCAGGGGCACAGGGTTCTCGGGCGAGCAGTACTTC.

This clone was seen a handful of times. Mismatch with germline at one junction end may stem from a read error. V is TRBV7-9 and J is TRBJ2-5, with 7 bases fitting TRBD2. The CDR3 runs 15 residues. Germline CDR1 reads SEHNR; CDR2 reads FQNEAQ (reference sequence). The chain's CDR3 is CASSQDTSEQETQYF. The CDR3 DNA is TGCGCCAGCAGCCAAGATACTAGCGAACAAGAGACCCAGTACTTC.

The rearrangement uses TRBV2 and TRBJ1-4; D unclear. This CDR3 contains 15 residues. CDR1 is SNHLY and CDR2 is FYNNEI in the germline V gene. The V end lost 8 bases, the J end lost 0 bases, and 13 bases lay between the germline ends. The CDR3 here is CASRPLTTTNEKLFF. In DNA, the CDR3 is TGTGCCAGCCGTCCCTTGACAACAACTAATGAAAAACTGTTTTTT. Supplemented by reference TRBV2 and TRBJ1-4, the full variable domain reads EPEVTQTPSHQVTQMGQEVILRCVPISNHLYFYWYRQILGQKVEFLVSFYNNEISEKSEIFDDQFSVERPDGSNFTLKIRSTKLEDSAMYFCASRPLTTTNEKLFFGSGTQLSVL.

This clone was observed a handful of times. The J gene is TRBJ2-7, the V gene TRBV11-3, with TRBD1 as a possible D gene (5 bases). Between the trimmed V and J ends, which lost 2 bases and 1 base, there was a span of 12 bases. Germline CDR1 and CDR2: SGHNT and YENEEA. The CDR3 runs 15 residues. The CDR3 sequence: CASSLSPGKSYEQYF. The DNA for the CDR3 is TGTGCCAGCAGCTTAAGTCCAGGGAAGTCCTACGAGCAGTACTTC.

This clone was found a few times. The CDR3 DNA sequence: TGCGCCAGCATCTCCGGGACAGGTAGCACAGATACGCAGTATTTT. Protein product: CASISGTGSTDTQYF. The J gene is TRBJ2-3, the V gene TRBV5-1; TRBD1 matches 8 bases. V lost 6 bases to trimming and J lost 0 bases; unmatched junction nucleotides: 6. Per germline, CDR1 SGHRS and CDR2 YFSETQ. The CDR3 is made up of 15 amino acids.

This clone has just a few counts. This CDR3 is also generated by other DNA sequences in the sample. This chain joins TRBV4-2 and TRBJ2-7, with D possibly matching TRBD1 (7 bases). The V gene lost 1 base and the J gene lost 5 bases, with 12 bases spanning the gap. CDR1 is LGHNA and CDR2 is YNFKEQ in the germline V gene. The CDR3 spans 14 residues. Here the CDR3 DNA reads TGTGCCAGCAGCCAAGGACAGGGAGGTCACGAGCAGTACTTC. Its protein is CASSQGQGGHEQYF.